The rows below give T cell receptor beta chains drawn from one sample of a study of shared clonotypes between healthy human individuals. The assay was immunoSEQ multiplex PCR, and TCRdb's table has in-frame clones only and misses some. The data hold roughly 2,300,000 clones, with just under 95% observed a single time. The sequencing sample was made of naive CD4+ T cells from PBMCs. Receptor source: a man aged 18 to 30 in good health. Some clones in this sample may be carry-over from other donors' samples. Both conserved end residues are part of each CDR3. D genes are given only for firm matches. Size values are once, few and many counts, or a class for expanded clones, and some rows have none.

CDR3aa | CDR3nt | d_gene | abundance | j_gene | v_gene
CASCPLGTEAFF | TGTGCCAGCTGCCCCCTTGGCACTGAAGCTTTCTTT | . | . | TRBJ1-1 | TRBV28
CASSPDVSGGYTF | TGCGCCAGCAGCCCGGACGTATCGGGTGGCTACACCTTC | . | . | TRBJ1-2 | TRBV5-1
CASSVAPRSSYEQYF | TGTGCCAGCAGCGTAGCTCCCCGGAGCTCCTACGAGCAGTACTTC | . | . | TRBJ2-7 | TRBV9
CASTRLAGVDEQFF | TGTGCCAGCACCCGACTAGCGGGAGTCGATGAGCAGTTCTTC | TRBD2 | . | TRBJ2-1 | TRBV27
CASSIDGRTTNTGELFF | TGTGCCAGTAGTATAGATGGGAGGACAACCAACACCGGGGAGCTGTTTTTT | . | . | TRBJ2-2 | TRBV19
CASSDGTNGEKLFF | TGCGCCAGCAGCGATGGGACAAACGGCGAAAAACTGTTTTTT | . | . | TRBJ1-4 | TRBV5-1
CASSTTGDSNQPQHF | TGTGCCAGCAGTACGACGGGGGACAGCAATCAGCCCCAGCATTTT | . | . | TRBJ1-5 | TRBV6-6
CASSSMGPQETQYF | TGTGCCAGCAGCTCGATGGGTCCCCAAGAGACCCAGTACTTC | . | . | TRBJ2-5 | TRBV6-5
CASSRGGLSYEQYF | TGTGCCAGCAGCCGCGGGGGGCTCTCCTACGAGCAGTACTTC | TRBD2 | . | TRBJ2-7 | TRBV14
CASSVGRRGYGYTF | TGTGCCAGCAGCGTGGGGCGGAGGGGCTATGGCTACACCTTC | . | . | TRBJ1-2 | TRBV9
CASSQDPQPGYEQYF | TGTGCCAGCAGCCAAGATCCCCAGCCGGGCTACGAGCAGTACTTC | . | once | TRBJ2-7 | TRBV4-2
CASSQPGGFSEAFF | TGCGCCAGCAGCCAACCTGGGGGGTTTTCTGAAGCTTTCTTT | . | . | TRBJ1-1 | TRBV4-3
CASSGQGARGYTF | TGTGCCAGCAGTGGACAGGGGGCTAGAGGCTACACCTTC | TRBD1 | . | TRBJ1-2 | TRBV6-5
CASSENSNEQFF | TGTGCCAGCAGTGAAAACTCGAATGAGCAGTTCTTC | . | . | TRBJ2-1 | TRBV2
CASSLKGTVLTDTQYF | TGTGCCAGCAGTTTAAAGGGAACAGTCTTGACAGATACGCAGTATTTT | . | . | TRBJ2-3 | TRBV28
CATSRDRAHNEQFF | TGTGCCACCAGCAGGGACAGGGCTCACAATGAGCAGTTCTTC | TRBD1 | . | TRBJ2-1 | TRBV15
CASSSMGLMGNTEAFF | TGCGCCAGCAGCTCTATGGGATTGATGGGTAACACTGAAGCTTTCTTT | . | . | TRBJ1-1 | TRBV5-1
CASSWVAQDSYGYTF | TGTGCCAGCAGTTGGGTTGCGCAGGATTCATATGGCTACACCTTC | . | . | TRBJ1-2 | TRBV5-6
CASRAPLGTGDYNEQFF | TGTGCCAGCAGAGCCCCTCTTGGGACAGGGGATTACAATGAGCAGTTCTTC | TRBD1 | . | TRBJ2-1 | TRBV7-9
CASSSGQINEKLFF | TGTGCCAGCAGCTCCGGACAGATTAATGAAAAACTGTTTTTT | . | . | TRBJ1-4 | TRBV13
CASSRTSGSADTQYF | TGTGCCAGCAGCCGGACTAGCGGGAGTGCAGATACGCAGTATTTT | TRBD2 | . | TRBJ2-3 | TRBV7-3
CASSLRGTDIYGYTF | TGTGCCAGCAGTTTACGCGGGACAGATATTTATGGCTACACCTTC | TRBD1 | . | TRBJ1-2 | TRBV28
CASSFGGPTEAFF | TGTGCCAGCAGTTTCGGGGGCCCCACTGAAGCTTTCTTT | . | few | TRBJ1-1 | TRBV27
CASSQAPGWRGAGELFF | TGCGCCAGCAGCCAAGCCCCGGGGTGGCGTGGCGCCGGGGAGCTGTTTTTT | . | . | TRBJ2-2 | TRBV4-1
CAWSSPAGFYGYTF | TGTGCCTGGAGTTCTCCGGCCGGTTTTTATGGCTACACCTTC | . | . | TRBJ1-2 | TRBV30
CASSYSRAMETQYF | TGTGCCAGCAGTTACTCGAGGGCCATGGAGACCCAGTACTTC | . | once | TRBJ2-5 | TRBV6-6
CASSVRGRAAYEQYF | TGTGCCAGCAGTGTGAGGGGCAGGGCAGCCTACGAGCAGTACTTC | . | . | TRBJ2-7 | TRBV6-1
CASSQGQGAQTEAFF | TGCGCCAGCAGCCAAGGACAGGGGGCGCAGACTGAAGCTTTCTTT | TRBD1 | . | TRBJ1-1 | TRBV5-1
CASSINSGAKNIQYF | TGTGCCAGTAGTATTAATTCGGGAGCCAAAAACATTCAGTACTTC | . | once | TRBJ2-4 | TRBV19
CASVSGRYYNEQFF | TGTGCCAGCGTTAGCGGGAGGTACTACAATGAGCAGTTCTTC | TRBD2 | . | TRBJ2-1 | TRBV7-2
CASSPFRTGARDTEAFF | TGCGCCAGCAGCCCCTTCCGAACCGGGGCGAGAGACACTGAAGCTTTCTTT | . | . | TRBJ1-1 | TRBV5-1
CASTRSANTGELFF | TGTGCCAGCACTCGAAGCGCTAACACCGGGGAGCTGTTTTTT | . | . | TRBJ2-2 | TRBV27
CASSLDREGQPQHF | TGCGCCAGCAGCTTGGACAGGGAAGGGCAGCCCCAGCATTTT | . | few | TRBJ1-5 | TRBV5-1
CASSWTGGGEKLFF | TGCGCCAGCAGCTGGACAGGGGGTGGAGAAAAACTGTTTTTT | TRBD1 | . | TRBJ1-4 | TRBV5-1
CATSRDRGYGYTF | TGTGCCACCAGCAGGGACAGGGGCTATGGCTACACCTTC | TRBD1 | few | TRBJ1-2 | TRBV15